Listed below are T cell receptor beta chains from one sample, sequenced in a study of T cells in Graves' hyperthyroidism and ophthalmopathy. MiXCR, applied by TCRdb to the multiplex PCR reads, yields one record per CDR3 protein. The data show under 750,000 distinct CDR3 sequences, around 20% seen once. Material: blood. Every receptor here comes from a woman aged 45-60 years with Graves' hyperthyroidism that later progressed to Graves' ophthalmopathy. Each CDR3 is given with its conserved first and last residue. A D gene is named only where the DNA matches it firmly. Clone size appears in some rows only: once, few, many, or a class for an expanded clone.

v_gene: TRBV20-1
abundance: many
d_gene: TRBD2
j_gene: TRBJ2-7
CDR3nt: TGCAGTGCTAGCCCCACCGGGACTAGCGGATATTACGAGCAGTACTTC
CDR3aa: CSASPTGTSGYYEQYF

v_gene: TRBV2
abundance: .
d_gene: .
j_gene: TRBJ2-7
CDR3nt: TGTGCCAGCAGCCAAGAAGGAGCCAGCTCCTACGAGCAGTACTTC
CDR3aa: CASSQEGASSYEQYF

v_gene: TRBV5-1
abundance: many
d_gene: TRBD2
j_gene: TRBJ2-3
CDR3nt: TGCGCCAGCAGCCCCCGACTAGCGAGTAGCACAGATACGCAGTATTTT
CDR3aa: CASSPRLASSTDTQYF

v_gene: TRBV5-4
abundance: few
d_gene: .
j_gene: TRBJ2-1
CDR3nt: TGTGCCAGCAGCTTTGGACTAGCGGGACAGGGGGCGAGTGAGCAGTTCTTC
CDR3aa: CASSFGLAGQGASEQFF

v_gene: TRBV2
abundance: many
d_gene: TRBD1
j_gene: TRBJ1-5
CDR3nt: TGTGCCAGCAGTGCCGCCGGGACAGGGGCAGGCAATCAGCCCCAGCATTTT
CDR3aa: CASSAAGTGAGNQPQHF

v_gene: TRBV27
abundance: few
d_gene: .
j_gene: TRBJ1-5
CDR3nt: TGTGCCAGCAGTTTCGCCCCCGGGGGTGGCAATCAGCCCCAGCATTTT
CDR3aa: CASSFAPGGGNQPQHF

v_gene: TRBV12-3/TRBV12-4
abundance: few
d_gene: .
j_gene: TRBJ2-1
CDR3nt: TGTGCCAGCACCGCCCCCGCCCGCAATGAGCAGTTCTTC
CDR3aa: CASTAPARNEQFF

v_gene: TRBV7-8
abundance: .
d_gene: TRBD1
j_gene: TRBJ2-3
CDR3nt: TGTGCCAGCAGCTTAATGGCCCAGGGGGACACGCAGTATTTT
CDR3aa: CASSLMAQGDTQYF

v_gene: TRBV2
abundance: many
d_gene: .
j_gene: TRBJ1-4
CDR3nt: TGTGCCAGCAGTGAGCCTACTCTCGGTGAAAAACTGTTTTTT
CDR3aa: CASSEPTLGEKLFF

v_gene: TRBV30
abundance: few
d_gene: .
j_gene: TRBJ2-4
CDR3nt: TGTGCCTGGATGGGGATTAGAGCCAAAAACATTCAGTACTTC
CDR3aa: CAWMGIRAKNIQYF

v_gene: TRBV7-8
abundance: few
d_gene: .
j_gene: TRBJ2-2
CDR3nt: TGTGCCAGCACTCTCTTAGGAGAGAGGAACACCGGGGAGCTGTTTTTT
CDR3aa: CASTLLGERNTGELFF

v_gene: TRBV5-1
abundance: few
d_gene: .
j_gene: TRBJ1-2
CDR3nt: TGCGCCAGCAGCTTGGGGGGCTCTTTTGGACAGATCAACTATGGCTACACCTTC
CDR3aa: CASSLGGSFGQINYGYTF

v_gene: TRBV4-1
abundance: many
d_gene: .
j_gene: TRBJ1-5
CDR3nt: TGTGCCAGCAGCCAAGTAGGACAGCCCCAGCATTTT
CDR3aa: CASSQVGQPQHF

v_gene: TRBV3-1
abundance: many
d_gene: TRBD1
j_gene: TRBJ2-3
CDR3nt: TGTGCCAGCAGCCCCCAGGGACAGGGCCCAGATACGCAGTATTTT
CDR3aa: CASSPQGQGPDTQYF

v_gene: TRBV10-3
abundance: few
d_gene: TRBD1
j_gene: TRBJ2-7
CDR3nt: TGTGCCATCAGTGGACAGGGGGAGGGAGCCTACGAGCAGTACTTC
CDR3aa: CAISGQGEGAYEQYF

v_gene: TRBV10-3
abundance: many
d_gene: .
j_gene: TRBJ1-1
CDR3nt: TGTGCCATCAGTGAGTCGTGGCAGGCGAACACTGAAGCTTTCTTT
CDR3aa: CAISESWQANTEAFF

v_gene: TRBV11-2
abundance: many
d_gene: TRBD2
j_gene: TRBJ2-5
CDR3nt: TGTGCCAGCAGCTTAGGGGTACTAGCGAACCAAGAGACCCAGTACTTC
CDR3aa: CASSLGVLANQETQYF

v_gene: TRBV5-1
abundance: .
d_gene: .
j_gene: TRBJ2-5
CDR3nt: TGCGCCAGCAGCCACCCGGCAGGGGAAGAGACCCAGTACTTC
CDR3aa: CASSHPAGEETQYF

v_gene: TRBV11-2
abundance: many
d_gene: .
j_gene: TRBJ2-5
CDR3nt: TGTGCCAGCAGCTTAGGGGACTACCAAGAGACCCAGTACTTC
CDR3aa: CASSLGDYQETQYF

v_gene: TRBV7-3
abundance: .
d_gene: .
j_gene: TRBJ1-5
CDR3nt: TGTGCCAGCAGCTCCGTCCCCAATCAGCCCCAGCATTTT
CDR3aa: CASSSVPNQPQHF

v_gene: TRBV6-1
abundance: once
d_gene: .
j_gene: TRBJ2-3
CDR3nt: TGTGCCAGCAGCTCCGCGCGGCGCGGTACGCAGTATTTT
CDR3aa: CASSSARRGTQYF

v_gene: TRBV20-1
abundance: many
d_gene: TRBD1
j_gene: TRBJ1-1
CDR3nt: TGCAGTGCTGGAGGGGGCGGCACTGAAGCTTTCTTT
CDR3aa: CSAGGGGTEAFF

v_gene: TRBV12-3/TRBV12-4
abundance: few
d_gene: TRBD1
j_gene: TRBJ2-2
CDR3nt: TGTGCCAGCAGCACCGGGACAGGAGGCGGGGAGCTGTTTTTT
CDR3aa: CASSTGTGGGELFF

v_gene: TRBV20-1
abundance: many
d_gene: TRBD2
j_gene: TRBJ2-5
CDR3nt: TGCAGTGCTAGAGAATTTAGCGGGGGGAAACAAGAGACCCAGTACTTC
CDR3aa: CSAREFSGGKQETQYF

v_gene: TRBV7-2
abundance: few
d_gene: .
j_gene: TRBJ2-1
CDR3nt: TGTGCCAGCAGCTTAGAACAGAGCAATGAGCAGTTCTTC
CDR3aa: CASSLEQSNEQFF

v_gene: TRBV6-1
abundance: .
d_gene: .
j_gene: TRBJ1-6
CDR3nt: TGTGCCAGCAGGCCCCCGGCCGTCAGGGGTTGGTCACCCCTCCACTTT
CDR3aa: CASRPPAVRGWSPLHF

v_gene: TRBV7-9
abundance: .
d_gene: .
j_gene: TRBJ2-7
CDR3nt: TGTGCCAGCAGCTTAATTGAACGTCCCTACGAGCAGTACTTC
CDR3aa: CASSLIERPYEQYF

v_gene: TRBV2
abundance: .
d_gene: TRBD2
j_gene: TRBJ2-1
CDR3nt: TGTGCCAGCAGTGATATTGCGGGAGATACTGAGCAGTTCTTC
CDR3aa: CASSDIAGDTEQFF

v_gene: TRBV2
abundance: many
d_gene: .
j_gene: TRBJ1-1
CDR3nt: TGTGCCAGCAGCACCAGGGTCGACACTGAAGCTTTCTTT
CDR3aa: CASSTRVDTEAFF

v_gene: TRBV3-1
abundance: .
d_gene: .
j_gene: TRBJ1-2
CDR3nt: TGTGCCAGCAGCCAAGATTGGCAGGGGCGCAACTATGGCTACACCTTC
CDR3aa: CASSQDWQGRNYGYTF

v_gene: TRBV10-3
abundance: few
d_gene: TRBD1
j_gene: TRBJ1-1
CDR3nt: TGTGCCACAAGGTTGGGGAGGGGACAGGGCAACACTGAAGCTTTCTTT
CDR3aa: CATRLGRGQGNTEAFF

v_gene: TRBV29-1
abundance: .
d_gene: .
j_gene: TRBJ2-7
CDR3nt: TGCAGCGTTGAGAGCGTGGCGGAATCCTACGAGCAGTACTTC
CDR3aa: CSVESVAESYEQYF

v_gene: TRBV7-2
abundance: few
d_gene: .
j_gene: TRBJ1-3
CDR3nt: TGTGCCAGCAGCTTAGCAGTGGCAGGGCCTGGAAACACCATATATTTT
CDR3aa: CASSLAVAGPGNTIYF